This TCR beta chain originates from a study of blood T cell repertoires in COVID-19. Clones were read by immunoSEQ multiplex PCR, and TCRdb kept only the in-frame ones, dropping some. This sample carries hundreds of thousands of clones, 88% of them seen once, and the ten largest clones take 3%. The material sequenced was PBMCs or T cells enriched from blood (not recorded which). This TCR was recovered from a woman aged 45-65 years who had recovered from COVID-19.

The CDR3 coding sequence is TGTGCCAGCAGCCAAGATTCGGGAATCACTGAAGCTTTCTTT. Its translation: CASSQDSGITEAFF. The V and J genes are TRBV14 and TRBJ1-1; D not resolved. V was shortened by 0 bases and J by 4 bases, with 9 bases between the two germline ends. Germline V CDR1 and CDR2: SGHDN, FVKESK. This CDR3 has 14 residues.